This TCR beta chain was captured in a study of neurological immune-mediated disorders. General study points: Multiple sclerosis was found to have the least TCR clonal expansion, below healthy controls, and HTLV-1-associated myelopathy the most.

With respect to this clonotype: Its antigen is as yet unknown.

MiXCR, run by TCRdb on the 5' RACE reads, gives a single entry per CDR3 protein. The sample carries under 80,000 distinct CDR3 sequences, 4% to 6% recorded once. This CDR3 comprises 14 residues. J was trimmed by 0 bases and V by 3 bases; bases with no gene match: 0. Germline loops: CDR1 DFQATT, CDR2 SNEGSKA (reference sequence). Sequencing was done on a sample of PBMCs. The receptor's source is a woman in her twenties or thirties with multiple sclerosis. This chain uses TRBV20-1 with TRBJ2-2, with 8 bases lining up with TRBD2. CDR3 loop: CSASGGANTGELFF. The CDR3 nucleotides are TGCAGTGCTAGCGGGGGGGCGAACACCGGGGAGCTGTTTTTT.